Shown below are 2 T cell receptor beta chains from a single sample sequenced in a study of cytomegalovirus exposure and HLA in healthy donors. PCR was performed using 60 Vbeta and 13 Jbeta primers. TCRdb's copy holds only in-frame clones and misses some; the assay was immunoSEQ multiplex PCR. The sample contains fewer than 150,000 clones, around 66% of which appear only once. The sample was PBMCs. The receptor source for this set is a man between 18 and 35 years old in good health and CMV-seropositive.

The chain couples TRBV6-1 to TRBJ1-1; D gene unclear. Germline V gene lookup returns CDR1 MNHNS and CDR2 SASEGT. The ends were cut back, 1 base at V and 1 base at J, with 7 bases in the middle. CDR3 size: 14 residues. The CDR3 reads CASSEEGGNTEAFF. CDR3 nucleotide sequence: TGTGCCAGCAGTGAAGAGGGAGGGAACACTGAAGCTTTCTTT.

The chain combines TRBV7-2 with TRBJ2-5, with 7 nucleotides matching TRBD1. Germline lookup yields CDR1 SGHTA and CDR2 FQGNSA. There are 14 residues in the CDR3. The V and J ends lost 5 bases and 3 bases, in that order; junction bases with no gene match: 6. Here the CDR3 DNA reads TGTGCCAGCAGCCCCCGACAGGGAGAAGAGACCCAGTACTTC. Its translation is CASSPRQGEETQYF.